Listed here is a single T cell receptor (beta chain). Its antigen is currently unknown. The data stem from a study of cytomegalovirus exposure and HLA in healthy donors. Findings and caveats of the study: Earlier findings revealed that most TCR beta V segments proved productive either about 90% or about 30% of the time. A later analysis linked a missense variant in DCLRE1C to the trimming of TCR beta V and J genes.

Trimming cost V 5 bases and J 2 bases, with 16 bases left between them. CDR3 length equals 15 residues. Germline lookup yields CDR1 SGHRS and CDR2 YFSETQ. Both 60 Vbeta primers and 13 Jbeta primers went into the PCR. Clones were sequenced by immunoSEQ multiplex PCR, and TCRdb holds only the in-frame ones, with some missing. The data contain roughly 130,000 clones, about three quarters of them singletons. The TCR comes from a man aged 35 to 55 in good health and CMV-seropositive. Sequenced material: PBMCs. The chain uses TRBV5-1 and TRBJ1-1, with no clear D. The CDR3, as DNA: TGCGCCAGCAGTATAACGTATAATAGAAACACTGAAGCTTTCTTT. This gives the protein CASSITYNRNTEAFF.